This T cell receptor beta chain was identified in a study of shared clonotypes between healthy human individuals. Study observations and caveats: Non-shared clonotypes displayed generation probabilities falling below those of clonotypes present in all four donors. Sampling was confined to blood; repertoires within tissues likely differ. Rarefaction analysis demonstrated incomplete sorted-subset sequencing notwithstanding large depth.

J lost 1 base, V lost 4 bases, and 8 bases had no gene match. The CDR3 extends over 16 amino acids. CDR1 and CDR2 (germline): SGHNT, YYREEE (reference sequence). This clone was recorded only once. The antigen is not known. Clones were sequenced by immunoSEQ multiplex PCR, and TCRdb holds only the in-frame ones, with some missing. The table lists some 2,000,000 clones, almost 96% of them singletons. Sequenced: naive CD4+ T cells sorted from blood. The subset: CD45RA+ positively selected. This TCR derives from a man between 18 and 35 years old in good health. The V gene is TRBV5-4, the J gene TRBJ2-3; 8 nucleotides align to TRBD2. The CDR3 protein is CASSTQAGAGTDTQYF. The CDR3 DNA reads TGTGCCAGCAGCACACAAGCGGGGGCCGGCACAGATACGCAGTATTTT.